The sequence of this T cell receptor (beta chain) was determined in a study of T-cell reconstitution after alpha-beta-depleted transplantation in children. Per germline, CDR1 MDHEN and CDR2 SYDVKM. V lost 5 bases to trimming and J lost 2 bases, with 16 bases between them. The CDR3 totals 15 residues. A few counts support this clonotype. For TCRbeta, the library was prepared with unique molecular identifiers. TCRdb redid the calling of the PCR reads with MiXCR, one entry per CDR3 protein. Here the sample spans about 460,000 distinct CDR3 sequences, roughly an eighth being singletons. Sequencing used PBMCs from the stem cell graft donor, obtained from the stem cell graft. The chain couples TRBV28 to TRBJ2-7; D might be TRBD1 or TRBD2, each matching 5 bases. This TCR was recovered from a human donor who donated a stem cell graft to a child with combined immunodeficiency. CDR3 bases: TGTGCCAGCAGTCCACGAGGGGAAGGGGCCTACGAGCAGTACTTC. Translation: CASSPRGEGAYEQYF. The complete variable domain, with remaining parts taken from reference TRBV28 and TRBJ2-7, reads DVKVTQSSRYLVKRTGEKVFLECVQDMDHENMFWYRQDPGLGLRLIYFSYDVKMKEKGDIPEGYSVSREKKERFSLILESASTNQTSMYLCASSPRGEGAYEQYFGPGTRLTVT.